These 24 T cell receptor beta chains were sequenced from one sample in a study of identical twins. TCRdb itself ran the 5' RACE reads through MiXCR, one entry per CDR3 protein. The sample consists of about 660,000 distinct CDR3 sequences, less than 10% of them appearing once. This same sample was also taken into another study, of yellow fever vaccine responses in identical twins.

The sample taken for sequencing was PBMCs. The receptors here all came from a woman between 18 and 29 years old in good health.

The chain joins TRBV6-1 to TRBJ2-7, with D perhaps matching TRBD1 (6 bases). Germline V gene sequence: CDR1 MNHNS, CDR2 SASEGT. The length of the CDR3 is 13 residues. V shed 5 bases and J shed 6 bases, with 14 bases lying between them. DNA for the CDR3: TGTGCCAGCAGTCCACAGGGAACCTCCGAGCAGTACTTC. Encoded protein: CASSPQGTSEQYF.

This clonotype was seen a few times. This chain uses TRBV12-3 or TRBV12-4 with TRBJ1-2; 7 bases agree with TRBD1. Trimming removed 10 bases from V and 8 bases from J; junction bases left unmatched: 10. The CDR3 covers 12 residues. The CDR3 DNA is TGTGCCACCCGGGACCAGGGGGAAGGCTACACCTTC. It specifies CATRDQGEGYTF.

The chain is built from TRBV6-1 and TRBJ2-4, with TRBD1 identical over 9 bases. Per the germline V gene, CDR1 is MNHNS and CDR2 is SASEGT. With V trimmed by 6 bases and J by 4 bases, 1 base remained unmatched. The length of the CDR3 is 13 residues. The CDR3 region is CASRGTGKNIQYF. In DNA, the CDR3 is TGTGCCAGCAGAGGGACAGGGAAAAACATTCAGTACTTC.

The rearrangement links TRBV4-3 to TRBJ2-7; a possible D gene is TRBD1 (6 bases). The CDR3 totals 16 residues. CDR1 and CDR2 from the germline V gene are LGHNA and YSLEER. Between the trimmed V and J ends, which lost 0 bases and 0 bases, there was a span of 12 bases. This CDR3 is CASSQEWGLPSYEQYF. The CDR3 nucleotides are TGCGCCAGCAGCCAAGAGTGGGGGCTCCCCTCCTACGAGCAGTACTTC.

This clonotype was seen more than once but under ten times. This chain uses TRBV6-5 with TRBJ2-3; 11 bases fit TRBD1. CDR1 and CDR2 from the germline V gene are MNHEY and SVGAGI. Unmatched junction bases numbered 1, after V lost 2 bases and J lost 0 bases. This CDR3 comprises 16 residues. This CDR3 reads CASSYGTGGSTDTQYF. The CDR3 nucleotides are TGTGCCAGCAGTTACGGGACAGGGGGTAGCACAGATACGCAGTATTTT.

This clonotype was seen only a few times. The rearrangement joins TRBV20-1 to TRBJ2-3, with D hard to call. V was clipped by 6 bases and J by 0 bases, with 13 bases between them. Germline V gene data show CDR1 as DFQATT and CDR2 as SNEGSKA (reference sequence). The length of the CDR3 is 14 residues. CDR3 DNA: TGCAGTGCAGGTCTAGGCTCTAGCACAGATACGCAGTATTTT. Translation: CSAGLGSSTDTQYF.

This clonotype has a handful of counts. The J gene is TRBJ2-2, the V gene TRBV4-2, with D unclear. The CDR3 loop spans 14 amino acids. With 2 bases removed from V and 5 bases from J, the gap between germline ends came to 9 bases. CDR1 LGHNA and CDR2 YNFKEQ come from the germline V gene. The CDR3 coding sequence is TGTGCCAGCAGCCAACCTCAAGCGACCGGGGAGCTGTTTTTT. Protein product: CASSQPQATGELFF.

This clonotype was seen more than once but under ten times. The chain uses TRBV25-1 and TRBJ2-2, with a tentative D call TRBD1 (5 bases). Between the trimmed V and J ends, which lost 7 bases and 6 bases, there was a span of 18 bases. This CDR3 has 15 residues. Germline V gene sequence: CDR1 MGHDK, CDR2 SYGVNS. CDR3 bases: TGTGCCAGCACCCTAAGCAGGGTACCTCCCGGGGAGCTGTTTTTT. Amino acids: CASTLSRVPPGELFF.

In DNA form, the CDR3 reads TGTGCCAGCAGCTTATCGGTCCAGCGGCAGTATTTT. Translation gives CASSLSVQRQYF. The chain carries TRBV7-2 and TRBJ2-3, with unresolved D. The CDR3 covers 12 residues. The germline V gene encodes CDR1 SGHTA and CDR2 FQGNSA. The V and J ends lost 2 bases and 11 bases respectively, with 11 bases between them.

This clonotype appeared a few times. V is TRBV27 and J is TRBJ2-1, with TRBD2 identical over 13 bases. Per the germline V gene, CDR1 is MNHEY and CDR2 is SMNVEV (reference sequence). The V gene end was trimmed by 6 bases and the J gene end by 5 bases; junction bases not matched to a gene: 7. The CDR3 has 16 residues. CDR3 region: CASRTLGLAGDNEQFF. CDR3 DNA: TGTGCCAGCAGAACCCTCGGACTAGCGGGGGACAATGAGCAGTTCTTC.

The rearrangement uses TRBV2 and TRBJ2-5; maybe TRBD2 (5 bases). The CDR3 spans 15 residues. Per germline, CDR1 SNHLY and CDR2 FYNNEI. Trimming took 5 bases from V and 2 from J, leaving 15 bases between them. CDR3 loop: CASSSWNLAQETQYF. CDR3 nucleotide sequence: TGTGCCAGCAGTTCCTGGAATCTAGCTCAAGAGACCCAGTACTTC. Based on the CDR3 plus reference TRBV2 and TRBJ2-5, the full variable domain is EPEVTQTPSHQVTQMGQEVILRCVPISNHLYFYWYRQILGQKVEFLVSFYNNEISEKSEIFDDQFSVERPDGSNFTLKIRSTKLEDSAMYFCASSSWNLAQETQYFGPGTRLLVL.

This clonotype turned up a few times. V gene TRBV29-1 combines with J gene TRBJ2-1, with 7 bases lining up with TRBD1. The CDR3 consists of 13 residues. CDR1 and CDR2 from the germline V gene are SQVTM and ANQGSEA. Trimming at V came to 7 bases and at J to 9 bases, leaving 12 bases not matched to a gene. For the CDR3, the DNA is TGCAGCGCGACAGGGTATGGTGTGGGTGAGCAGTTCTTC. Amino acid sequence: CSATGYGVGEQFF.

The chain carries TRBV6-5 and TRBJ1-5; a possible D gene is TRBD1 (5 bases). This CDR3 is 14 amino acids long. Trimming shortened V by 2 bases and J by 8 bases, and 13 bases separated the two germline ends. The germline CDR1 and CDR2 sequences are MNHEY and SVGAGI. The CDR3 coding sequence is TGTGCCAGCAGTTACGTCGGGTGGGGGGAGCCCCAGCATTTT. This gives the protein CASSYVGWGEPQHF.

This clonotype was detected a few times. The CDR3 bases are TGTGCCACCAGTGGTCGGGGGTACTACACAGATACGCAGTATTTT. Translated: CATSGRGYYTDTQYF. This chain connects TRBV24-1 to TRBJ2-3, with D tentatively TRBD2 (6 bases). The V gene lost 5 bases and the J gene lost 2 bases, with 13 bases spanning the gap. Germline values: CDR1 KGHDR, CDR2 SFDVKD. This CDR3 region has 15 residues.

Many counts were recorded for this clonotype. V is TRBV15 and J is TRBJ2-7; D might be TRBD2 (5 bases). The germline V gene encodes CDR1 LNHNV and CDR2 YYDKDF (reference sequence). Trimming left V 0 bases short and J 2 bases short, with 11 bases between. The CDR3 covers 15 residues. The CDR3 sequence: CATSRDAFGAYEQYF. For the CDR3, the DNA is TGTGCCACCAGCAGAGATGCTTTCGGGGCCTACGAGCAGTACTTC.

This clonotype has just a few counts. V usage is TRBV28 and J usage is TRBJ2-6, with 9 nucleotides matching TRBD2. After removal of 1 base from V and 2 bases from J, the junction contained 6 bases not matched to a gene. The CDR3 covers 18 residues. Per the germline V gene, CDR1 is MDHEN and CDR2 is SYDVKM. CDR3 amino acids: CASSLYASGVPGANVLTF. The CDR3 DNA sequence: TGTGCCAGCAGTTTATACGCTAGCGGGGTCCCTGGGGCCAACGTCCTGACTTTC.

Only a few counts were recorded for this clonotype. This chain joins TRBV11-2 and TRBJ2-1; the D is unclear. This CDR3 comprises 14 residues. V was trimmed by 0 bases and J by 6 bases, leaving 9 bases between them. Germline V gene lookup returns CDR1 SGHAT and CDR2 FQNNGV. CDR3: CASSLDYQTNEQFF. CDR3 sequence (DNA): TGTGCCAGCAGCTTAGACTACCAGACCAATGAGCAGTTCTTC. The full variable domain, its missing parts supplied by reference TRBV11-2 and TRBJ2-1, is EAGVAQSPRYKIIEKRQSVAFWCNPISGHATLYWYQQILGQGPKLLIQFQNNGVVDDSQLPKDRFSAERLKGVDSTLKIQPAKLEDSAVYLCASSLDYQTNEQFFGPGTRLTVL.

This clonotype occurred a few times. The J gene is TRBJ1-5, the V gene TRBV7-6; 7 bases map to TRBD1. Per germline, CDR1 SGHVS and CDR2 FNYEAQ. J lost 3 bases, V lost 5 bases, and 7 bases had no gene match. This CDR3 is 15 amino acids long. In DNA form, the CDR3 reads TGTGCCAGCAGCCCTGAACAGGGGACCAATCAGCCCCAGCATTTT. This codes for CASSPEQGTNQPQHF. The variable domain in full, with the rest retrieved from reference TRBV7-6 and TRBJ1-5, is GAGVSQSPRYKVTKRGQDVALRCDPISGHVSLYWYRQALGQGPEFLTYFNYEAQQDKSGLPNDRFSAERPEGSISTLTIQRTEQRDSAMYRCASSPEQGTNQPQHFGDGTRLSIL.

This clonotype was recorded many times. The CDR3 spells CASSQRPDYPSNTGELFF. The CDR3 DNA reads TGTGCCAGCAGCCAACGCCCCGACTACCCTTCGAACACCGGGGAGCTGTTTTTT. The chain uses TRBV4-2 and TRBJ2-2, with D perhaps TRBD2 (5 bases). Germline CDR1 LGHNA, CDR2 YNFKEQ. This CDR3 region has 18 residues. V lost 2 bases to trimming and J lost 0 bases, with 16 bases between them.

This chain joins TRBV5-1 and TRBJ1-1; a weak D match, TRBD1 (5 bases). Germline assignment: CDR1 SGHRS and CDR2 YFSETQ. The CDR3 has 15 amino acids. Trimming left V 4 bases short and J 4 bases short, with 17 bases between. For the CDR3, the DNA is TGCGCCAGCAGCCCTTGGCCTGAGGGGTCCACTGAAGCTTTCTTT. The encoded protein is CASSPWPEGSTEAFF.

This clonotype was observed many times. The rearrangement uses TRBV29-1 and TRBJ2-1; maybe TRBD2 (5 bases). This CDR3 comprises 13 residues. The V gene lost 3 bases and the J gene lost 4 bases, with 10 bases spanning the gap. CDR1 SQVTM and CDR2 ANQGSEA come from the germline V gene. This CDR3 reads CSVELGGYNEQFF. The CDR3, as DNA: TGCAGCGTTGAGTTAGGCGGGTACAATGAGCAGTTCTTC.

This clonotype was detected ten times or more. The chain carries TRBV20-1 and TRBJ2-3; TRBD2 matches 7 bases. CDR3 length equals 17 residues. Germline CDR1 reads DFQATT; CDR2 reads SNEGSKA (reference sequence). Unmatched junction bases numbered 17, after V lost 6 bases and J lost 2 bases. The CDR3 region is CSAPGGRASVNTDTQYF. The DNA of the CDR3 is TGCAGTGCGCCCGGGGGGAGGGCCTCCGTTAACACAGATACGCAGTATTTT.

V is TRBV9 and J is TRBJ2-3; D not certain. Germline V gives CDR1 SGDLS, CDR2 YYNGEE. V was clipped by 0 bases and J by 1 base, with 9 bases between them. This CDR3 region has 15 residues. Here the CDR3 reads CASSVGGPGTDTQYF. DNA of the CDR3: TGTGCCAGCAGCGTAGGTGGTCCCGGCACAGATACGCAGTATTTT. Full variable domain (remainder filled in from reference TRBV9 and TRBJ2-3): DSGVTQTPKHLITATGQRVTLRCSPRSGDLSVYWYQQSLDQGLQFLIQYYNGEERAKGNILERFSAQQFPDLHSELNLSSLELGDSALYFCASSVGGPGTDTQYFGPGTRLTVL.

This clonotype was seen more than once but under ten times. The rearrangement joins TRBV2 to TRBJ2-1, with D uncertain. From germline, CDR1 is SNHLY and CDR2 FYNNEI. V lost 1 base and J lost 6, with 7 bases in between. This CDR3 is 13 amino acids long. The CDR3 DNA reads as TGTGCCAGCAGTGAAGTTGGAACCAATGAGCAGTTCTTC. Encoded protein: CASSEVGTNEQFF.